The 14 T cell receptor beta chains below come from one sample, sequenced in a study of blood T cell repertoires in COVID-19 (dated by TCRdb to the early 2020s). Library preparation was by the immunoSEQ multiplex PCR assay. TCRdb obtained this table from immuneACCESS and retained in-frame rearrangements with V and J assigned. These tables miss some clones; where compared with another copy, unresolved V genes account for less than half of the shortfall, and the remainder is unexplained. In this sample the table shows under 80,000 clones, roughly 80% of which occur a single time. The ten top clones hold approximately 5% of the sample. The sample was peripheral blood. The receptors shown here come from a woman of 80 years or more with active or convalescent COVID-19.

The chain links TRBV28 to TRBJ1-2, with TRBD1 identical over 7 bases. CDR1 and CDR2 from the germline V gene are MDHEN and SYDVKM. After removal of 7 bases from V and 4 bases from J, the junction contained 6 bases not matched to a gene. This CDR3 comprises 13 residues. CDR3 in amino acids: CASTPGGFYGYTF. Written as DNA, the CDR3 is TGTGCCAGCACCCCAGGGGGTTTCTATGGCTACACCTTC.

The V and J genes are TRBV5-1 and TRBJ2-3, with 10 bases that match TRBD2. The CDR3 totals 16 residues. The trim removed 4 bases at V and 0 bases at J, leaving 5 bases unmatched. Germline CDR1 and CDR2: SGHRS and YFSETQ. The CDR3 loop is CASSPGTSDSTDTQYF. The CDR3 DNA reads as TGCGCCAGCAGCCCGGGGACTAGCGATAGCACAGATACGCAGTATTTT.

The chain links TRBV5-1 to TRBJ2-6; TRBD2 agrees at 16 bases. CDR1 is SGHRS and CDR2 is YFSETQ in the germline V gene. Trimming cost V 4 bases and J 2 bases; bases outside gene matches: 6. The CDR3 is made up of 19 amino acids. The CDR3 spells CASSTGLAGGQAGANVLTF. CDR3 DNA sequence: TGCGCCAGCAGCACGGGACTAGCGGGAGGGCAGGCTGGGGCCAACGTCCTGACTTTC.

The chain joins TRBV4-3 to TRBJ2-1, with D possibly TRBD2 on 6 matching bases. The germline CDR1 and CDR2 sequences are LGHNA and YSLEER. The CDR3 is made up of 13 amino acids. V lost 0 bases to trimming and J lost 10 bases, with 10 bases between them. The CDR3 region is CASSQDAGSEQFF. For the CDR3, the DNA is TGCGCCAGCAGCCAAGATGCCGGGAGCGAGCAGTTCTTC.

V is TRBV5-1 and J is TRBJ1-1, with TRBD1 matching 9 bases. V was pared by 3 bases and J by 1 base, with 7 bases of the junction left unmatched. This CDR3 spans 16 amino acids. Germline lookup yields CDR1 SGHRS and CDR2 YFSETQ. As DNA, the CDR3 is TGCGCCAGCAGCTCGCATTGGACAGGGGCGAACACTGAAGCTTTCTTT. Amino acids: CASSSHWTGANTEAFF.

The chain uses TRBV5-8 and TRBJ2-3, with TRBD2 as a possible D gene (6 bases). Germline V gene lookup returns CDR1 SGHTS and CDR2 YDEGEE. The CDR3 runs to 14 residues. Trimming removed 4 bases at V and 1 base at J, with 10 bases between. CDR3 region: CASSPWGGTDTQYF. The CDR3 DNA reads TGTGCCAGCAGCCCCTGGGGGGGCACAGATACGCAGTATTTT. Filled out from reference TRBV5-8 and TRBJ2-3, the complete variable domain reads EAGVTQSPTHLIKTRGQQATLRCSPISGHTSVYWYQQALGLGLQFLLWYDEGEERNRGNFPPRFSGRQFPNYSSELNVNALELEDSALYLCASSPWGGTDTQYFGPGTRLTVL.

The genes are TRBV27 and TRBJ2-7; weak D call: TRBD2 (6 bases). Germline V gene lookup returns CDR1 MNHEY and CDR2 SMNVEV (reference sequence). Trimming removed 2 bases from V and 5 bases from J, with 16 bases in between. This CDR3 comprises 15 residues. The CDR3 DNA follows: TGTGCCAGCAGTTTAAACGGGGGTAGTAGTAACGAGCAGTACTTC. Protein sequence: CASSLNGGSSNEQYF.

This clone was recorded a few times. V and J are TRBV6-2 or TRBV6-3 and TRBJ2-1; TRBD2 aligns across 11 bases. V was pared by 0 bases and J by 3 bases, with 4 bases of the junction left unmatched. Germline V lookup: CDR1 MNHEY, CDR2 SVGEGT. This CDR3 has 17 residues. CDR3: CASSYSGTSGIYNEQFF. The CDR3 DNA sequence: TGTGCCAGCAGTTACTCCGGGACTAGCGGCATCTACAATGAGCAGTTCTTC.

The chain has TRBV6-5 and TRBJ2-7; 7 nucleotides match TRBD2. CDR3 length: 15 amino acids. V lost 8 bases, J lost 1 base, and 11 bases stayed unmatched. Looked up from germline, CDR1 is MNHEY and CDR2 is SVGAGI. CDR3 in amino acids: CASQQKAGTSYEQYF. The CDR3 DNA is TGTGCCAGCCAACAAAAAGCGGGGACTTCCTACGAGCAGTACTTC.

The gene calls are TRBV15 and TRBJ1-5; D is uncertain. The CDR3 consists of 13 residues. Germline CDR1 LNHNV, CDR2 YYDKDF (reference sequence). Trimming pared 0 bases from V and 6 bases from J, leaving 6 bases between. This chain's CDR3 is CATSRDPGQPQHF. For the CDR3, the DNA is TGTGCCACCAGCAGAGATCCGGGTCAGCCCCAGCATTTT.

The rearrangement uses TRBV10-3 and TRBJ2-3; D gene ambiguous. From germline, CDR1 is ENHRY and CDR2 SYGVKD. The V end was cut by 5 bases, the J end by 3 bases, with 6 bases between. CDR3 size: 12 residues. In DNA, the CDR3 is TGTGCCATCAGTTCGAGGACAGATACGCAGTATTTT. Encoded protein: CAISSRTDTQYF.

This clone turned up a few times. The CDR3 nucleotides are TGTGCCAGCACTGATGGGACAGGGGGAAGGCCCCAGCATTTT. This gives the protein CASTDGTGGRPQHF. The V gene is TRBV2, the J gene TRBJ1-5, with TRBD1 matching over 11 bases. With 7 bases clipped from V and 9 bases from J, the junction kept 8 bases outside the gene matches. CDR1 is SNHLY and CDR2 is FYNNEI in the germline V gene. There are 14 residues in the CDR3.

This sequence joins TRBV7-9 and TRBJ2-2; D possibly corresponds to TRBD2 (6 bases). This CDR3 region has 13 residues. Germline CDR1 and CDR2: SEHNR and FQNEAQ (reference sequence). V shed 11 bases and J shed 6 bases, with 16 bases lying between them. The CDR3 region has the DNA TGTGCCGCCCAGCGGGTCGAGGCCGGGGAGCTGTTTTTT. It specifies CAAQRVEAGELFF.

The chain joins TRBV11-3 to TRBJ2-7; no reliable D call. The CDR3 has 13 residues. The V and J ends lost 3 bases and 1 base respectively, with 7 bases between them. From germline, CDR1 is SGHNT and CDR2 YENEEA. In DNA, the CDR3 is TGTGCCAGCAGCTTCGCGGTATCCTACGAGCAGTACTTC. Its protein product is CASSFAVSYEQYF.